The present entry profiles one TCR beta chain with its context. These data originate in a study of CD8+ T cells in alopecia areata. Investigators isolated RNA and reverse transcribed it into cDNA to act as the sequencing template. Sequencing used immunoSEQ multiplex PCR; TCRdb keeps in-frame clones, though not all of them. The profile shows 100,000 to 150,000 clones, about 50% of them singletons. The ends were cut back, 5 bases at V and 3 bases at J, with 14 bases in the middle. There are 14 residues in the CDR3. Germline V gives CDR1 MNHEY, CDR2 SVGAGI. V is TRBV6-5 and J is TRBJ2-7, with D tentatively TRBD2 (5 bases). The sample in question was CD8+ T cells sorted from blood, obtained at week 0. This TCR was sampled from a human donor with alopecia areata. The CDR3 region has the DNA TGTGCCAGCAGTGGCTGGGGAGAAGACTACGAGCAGTACTTC. Translation: CASSGWGEDYEQYF.